This T cell receptor (beta chain) stems from a study of preoperative IRX-2 immunotherapy in early breast cancer. The treatment here: preoperative locoregional IRX-2 cytokine immunotherapy. Germline assignment: CDR1 MGHDK and CDR2 SYGVNS. This CDR3 has 16 amino acids. V lost 4 bases, J lost 2 bases, and 17 bases lay in between. Data came from immunoSEQ multiplex PCR; TCRdb stores just in-frame clones and leaves some out. The repertoire holds over 55,000 clones, around 94% seen once, with around 1.7% in the top ten. Sampling was conducted from a patient treated with IRX-2 immunotherapy. This receptor was identified in a human donor with breast cancer. The chain employs TRBV25-1 and TRBJ2-5, with TRBD2 as a possible D gene (5 bases). For the CDR3, the DNA is TGTGCCAGCAGTGTCGGCGGGCTCTGGCCGCAAGAGACCCAGTACTTC. As protein: CASSVGGLWPQETQYF.